This T cell receptor beta chain was captured in a study of graft-versus-host responses after intestinal transplantation. Regarding the study as a whole: Early HvG declines after transplant were associated with peak circulating GvH clone levels.

From germline, CDR1 is SGHRS and CDR2 YFSETQ. V lost 0 bases and J lost 5, with 2 bases in between. The CDR3 runs to 11 residues. Profiled with immunoSEQ multiplex PCR; TCRdb holds only in-frame clones, not every one. The data hold 30,000 to 40,000 clones, with around 94% observed a single time. Comments on this clone: Antigen specificity is unknown.

The rearrangement uses TRBV5-1 and TRBJ2-5; D remains ambiguous. This sample comprised PBMCs, obtained 16 days after intestinal transplant. The sequence was collected from a human patient who received an intestinal transplant, so some T cells may come from the graft donor. The CDR3 loop is CASSLDETQYF. CDR3 coding DNA: TGCGCCAGCAGCTTGGATGAGACCCAGTACTTC.